What follows are 32 T cell receptor beta chains derived from one specimen sequenced in a study of cytomegalovirus exposure and HLA in healthy donors. Sequencing was performed with immunoSEQ multiplex PCR; in TCRdb, only in-frame clones are kept and a portion is missing. The sample lists some 150,000 clones; about 88% were seen once. Sequenced: PBMCs. These receptors all come from a young man in good health and CMV-seropositive.

The V and J genes are TRBV6-5 and TRBJ1-4, with 10 bases aligning to TRBD1. The CDR3 is made up of 15 amino acids. In germline, CDR1 is MNHEY, CDR2 SVGAGI. The V gene end was trimmed by 9 bases and the J gene end by 8 bases; junction bases not matched to a gene: 12. CDR3 DNA sequence: TGTGCCAGTCGCCAACCAGGGACAGGGGCGGAAAAACTGTTTTTT. Its translation: CASRQPGTGAEKLFF.

The rearrangement joins TRBV5-6 to TRBJ1-2, with D uncertain. Germline V gene sequence: CDR1 SGHDT, CDR2 YYEEEE. V shed 2 bases and J shed 8 bases, with 16 bases lying between them. This CDR3 is built from 14 residues. This chain's CDR3 is CASSLYRPGGGYTF. The DNA for the CDR3 is TGTGCCAGCAGCTTATACAGACCCGGCGGGGGCTACACCTTC.

This clone was recorded a few times. The genes are TRBV7-3 and TRBJ2-7; a weak D match, TRBD2 (5 bases). The CDR3 runs to 11 residues. From germline, CDR1 is SGHTA and CDR2 FQGTGA. CDR3 sequence reads: CASSSHRGRIV. In DNA, the CDR3 is TGTGCCAGCAGCTCTCACCGGGGTCGGATTGTC.

This chain links TRBV21-1 with TRBJ1-6; the table names TRBD1, a call not compared with the DNA. TRBV21-1 constitutes a pseudogene. The CDR3 consists of 17 residues. The CDR3 coding sequence is TGTGCCAGCACCCAAGTCCCGGGACAGGACCATAATTCACCCCTCCACTTT. It codes for CASTQVPGQDHNSPLHF.

The rearrangement links TRBV27 to TRBJ1-4, with unresolved D. CDR3 length: 15 amino acids. Germline assignment: CDR1 MNHEY and CDR2 SMNVEV (reference sequence). Trimming took off 3 bases at V and 0 bases at J, with 8 bases between the two ends. The CDR3: CASSFAGATNEKLFF. DNA for the CDR3: TGTGCCAGCAGTTTCGCCGGGGCAACTAATGAAAAACTGTTTTTT.

The chain uses TRBV4-3 and TRBJ2-1; the D is unclear. Trimming shortened V by 3 bases and J by 4 bases, and 19 bases separated the two germline ends. The CDR3 runs 17 residues. Germline values: CDR1 LGHNA, CDR2 YSLEER. The CDR3 here is CASSQGSPLDFYNEQFF. The CDR3 nucleotides are TGCGCCAGCAGCCAGGGTAGCCCCCTAGATTTTTACAATGAGCAGTTCTTC.

The chain couples TRBV6-6 to TRBJ1-1, with D perhaps matching TRBD1 (5 bases). CDR3 length equals 16 residues. The germline gives CDR1 MNHNY, CDR2 SVGAGI (reference sequence). The V and J ends lost 5 bases and 0 bases respectively, with 16 bases between them. This chain's CDR3 is CASSPLGHSMNTEAFF. DNA of the CDR3: TGTGCCAGCAGTCCCCTTGGACATTCCATGAACACTGAAGCTTTCTTT.

The V call is TRBV30, the J call TRBJ2-2; 8 bases agree with TRBD1. Losses at the gene ends were 4 bases for V and 6 bases for J; bases not matched to a gene: 7. The length of the CDR3 is 14 residues. The germline V gene encodes CDR1 GTSNPN and CDR2 SVGIG (reference sequence). In DNA, the CDR3 is TGTGCCTGGACCGACGCGGGACAGGCCGGGGAGCTGTTTTTT. It specifies CAWTDAGQAGELFF.

This rearrangement joins TRBV4-1 to TRBJ2-2; D possibly corresponds to TRBD1 (6 bases). V lost 0 bases to trimming and J lost 0 bases, with 11 bases between them. Germline-derived CDR1 and CDR2 are MGHRA and YSYEKL. This CDR3 is 17 amino acids long. CDR3 nucleotides: TGCGCCAGCAGCCAAGATCCCGGGACATCGAACACCGGGGAGCTGTTTTTT. Protein: CASSQDPGTSNTGELFF.

This clone was counted a single time. The chain employs TRBV5-1 and TRBJ2-7, with a weak D call TRBD2 (5 bases). CDR3 length: 12 amino acids. Germline assignment: CDR1 SGHRS and CDR2 YFSETQ. Trimming shortened V by 4 bases and J by 7 bases, and 12 bases separated the two germline ends. The CDR3 reads CASSVTTGEQYF. CDR3 nucleotide sequence: TGCGCCAGCAGCGTCACTACGGGGGAGCAGTACTTC.

The chain couples TRBV5-4 to TRBJ1-2; 9 positions match TRBD1. This CDR3 is 14 amino acids long. Germline loops: CDR1 SGHNT, CDR2 YYREEE (reference sequence). The J segment lost 8 bases and the V segment lost 5 bases, leaving 10 bases of the junction unmatched. CDR3 nucleotides: TGTGCCAGCAGGTCGGTGGGACAGGGAGCAGGCTACACCTTC. As protein: CASRSVGQGAGYTF.

This chain joins TRBV7-8 and TRBJ2-3; 7 bases line up with TRBD2. This CDR3 comprises 14 residues. Germline V lookup: CDR1 SGHVS, CDR2 FQNEAQ. The trim removed 3 bases at V and 2 bases at J, leaving 2 bases unmatched. CDR3 DNA sequence: TGTGCCAGCAGCTTCCGGGACTACACAGATACGCAGTATTTT. It codes for CASSFRDYTDTQYF.

The chain couples TRBV14 to TRBJ1-2; 7 bases align to TRBD1. Trimming took 4 bases from V and 3 from J; bases not matched to a gene: 5. Germline lookup yields CDR1 SGHDN and CDR2 FVKESK. The length of the CDR3 is 14 residues. The CDR3 loop reads CASSRDRKYYGYTF. The CDR3 DNA is TGTGCCAGCAGCCGGGACAGAAAATACTATGGCTACACCTTC. The full variable domain, with the rest looked up from reference TRBV14 and TRBJ1-2, is EAGVTQFPSHSVIEKGQTVTLRCDPISGHDNLYWYRRVMGKEIKFLLHFVKESKQDESGMPNNRFLAERTGGTYSTLKVQPAELEDSGVYFCASSRDRKYYGYTFGSGTRLTVV.

The rearrangement links TRBV27 to TRBJ2-6; 7 positions agree with TRBD1. There are 19 residues in the CDR3. The trim removed 3 bases at V and 10 bases at J, leaving 21 bases unmatched. Per germline, CDR1 MNHEY and CDR2 SMNVEV (reference sequence). In DNA, the CDR3 is TGTGCCAGCAGTTTCCGACAGGGACGAGGACGGAACGTGCAGAACGTCCTGACTTTC. Translated: CASSFRQGRGRNVQNVLTF.

This clone occurred a few times. The chain uses TRBV7-9 and TRBJ1-4, with TRBD1 matching over 7 bases. The CDR3 is 14 residues long. The germline CDR1 and CDR2 sequences are SEHNR and FQNEAQ (reference sequence). V lost 3 bases to trimming and J lost 7 bases; unmatched junction nucleotides: 5. The CDR3 region is CASSFSGGSEKLFF. CDR3 sequence (DNA): TGTGCCAGCAGCTTTTCAGGGGGGAGTGAAAAACTGTTTTTT. The entire variable domain, with the rest obtained from reference TRBV7-9 and TRBJ1-4, is as follows: DTGVSQNPRHKITKRGQNVTFRCDPISEHNRLYWYRQTLGQGPEFLTYFQNEAQLEKSRLLSDRFSAERPKGSFSTLEIQRTEQGDSAMYLCASSFSGGSEKLFFGSGTQLSVL.

This clone was found once. CDR3 protein: CASSLGPGWDEQYF. The CDR3, as DNA: TGTGCCAGCAGTCTAGGTCCGGGATGGGACGAGCAGTACTTC. The rearrangement joins TRBV7-6 to TRBJ2-7, with a weak D call TRBD2 (5 bases). The CDR3 sequence is 14 residues long. Trimming left V 6 bases short and J 5 bases short, with 17 bases between. Germline-derived CDR1 and CDR2 are SGHVS and FNYEAQ.

The chain couples TRBV10-3 to TRBJ2-5; TRBD2 matches 8 bases. The CDR3 is 15 amino acids. CDR1 ENHRY and CDR2 SYGVKD come from the germline V gene. Trimming took 4 bases from V and 9 from J; bases not matched to a gene: 13. The CDR3 protein is CAISVGGSGDTAQYF. The DNA of the CDR3 is TGTGCCATCAGTGTGGGAGGTAGCGGGGACACGGCCCAGTACTTC.

This clone was seen a handful of times. The V gene is TRBV6-5, the J gene TRBJ2-7; the match to TRBD2 covers 10 bases. This CDR3 is built from 12 residues. Germline CDR1 and CDR2: MNHEY and SVGAGI. J was trimmed by 5 bases and V by 9 bases; bases with no gene match: 4. The CDR3 spells CASSSGSHEQYF. Written as DNA, the CDR3 is TGTGCCAGTTCTAGCGGGAGCCACGAGCAGTACTTC.

V is TRBV6-5 and J is TRBJ2-5; a weak D match, TRBD2 (7 bases). V was trimmed by 5 bases and J by 5 bases, leaving 18 bases between them. CDR1 is MNHEY and CDR2 is SVGAGI in the germline V gene. The CDR3 is made up of 15 amino acids. The CDR3 here is CASSPRGGGGETQYF. In DNA form, the CDR3 reads TGTGCCAGCAGTCCCCGGGGAGGGGGGGGTGAGACCCAGTACTTC.

The chain uses TRBV28 and TRBJ1-2; D perhaps matches TRBD1 (6 bases). The CDR3 has 13 residues. V was trimmed by 5 bases and J by 4 bases, leaving 11 bases between them. From germline, CDR1 is MDHEN and CDR2 SYDVKM. CDR3 bases: TGTGCCAGCAGTCCTACAGGGCTCTATGGCTACACCTTC. This translates into CASSPTGLYGYTF.

This chain uses TRBV11-2 with TRBJ2-7, with D perhaps matching TRBD1 (5 bases). The CDR3 has 12 amino acids. Trimming took off 6 bases at V and 5 bases at J, with 11 bases between the two ends. Germline loops: CDR1 SGHAT, CDR2 FQNNGV. The CDR3 sequence is CASSSQGHEQYF. Written as DNA, the CDR3 is TGTGCCAGCAGTTCTCAGGGCCACGAGCAGTACTTC.

This sequence joins TRBV18 and TRBJ2-7; a weak D match, TRBD1 (7 bases). Germline V gene data show CDR1 as KGHSH and CDR2 as LQKENI. The CDR3 sequence is 14 residues long. V lost 0 bases and J lost 4, with 10 bases in between. The CDR3 sequence: CASSPPQGGYEQYF. The CDR3 region has the DNA TGTGCCAGCTCACCACCGCAGGGGGGTTACGAGCAGTACTTC.

The chain carries TRBV13 and TRBJ2-7; the D gene is possibly TRBD2 (5 bases). Trimming removed 5 bases at V and 1 base at J, with 15 bases between. The CDR3 loop spans 15 amino acids. The germline V gene encodes CDR1 PRHDT and CDR2 FYEKMQ (reference sequence). The chain's CDR3 is CASSPDYRTSYEQYF. CDR3 coding DNA: TGTGCCAGCAGCCCAGACTATCGAACATCCTACGAGCAGTACTTC.

The V call is TRBV15, the J call TRBJ2-1; D might be TRBD1 (5 bases). Germline CDR1 reads LNHNV; CDR2 reads YYDKDF (reference sequence). The CDR3 is 14 amino acids. V was cut by 5 bases and J by 8 bases, with 16 bases left in between. The CDR3 sequence is CATSWQGTSDEQFF. The CDR3 nucleotides are TGTGCCACCAGCTGGCAGGGCACCAGCGATGAGCAGTTCTTC.

The V gene is TRBV5-5, the J gene TRBJ2-7; 7 positions match TRBD2. This CDR3 region has 15 residues. Germline trimming cut 4 bases from V and 1 base from J; bases unmatched to any gene: 8. Germline V gene sequence: CDR1 SGHKS, CDR2 YYEKEE (reference sequence). The CDR3 DNA reads as TGTGCCAGCAGCCCACAGCGGGGAGCATCCTACGAGCAGTACTTC. Translation: CASSPQRGASYEQYF.

This chain uses TRBV7-2 with TRBJ1-2; 8 bases match TRBD1. The CDR3 extends over 15 amino acids. CDR1 and CDR2 (germline): SGHTA, FQGNSA. Germline trimming cut 4 bases from V and 8 bases from J; bases unmatched to any gene: 12. The CDR3, as DNA: TGTGCCAGCAGCTCGACAGGGGCACCGGAGGAGGGCTACACCTTC. Translating it yields CASSSTGAPEEGYTF.

The rearrangement uses TRBV19 and TRBJ1-5, with 7 bases that match TRBD1. Germline CDR1 LNHDA, CDR2 SQIVND (reference sequence). This CDR3 has 13 amino acids. Losses at the gene ends were 6 bases for V and 4 bases for J; bases not matched to a gene: 3. CDR3 DNA sequence: TGTGCCAGTAGCCAACAGGGGAATCAGCCCCAGCATTTT. Protein product: CASSQQGNQPQHF.

A single count supports this clone. The V and J genes are TRBV6-1 and TRBJ1-1, with D possibly TRBD1 on 5 matching bases. Germline V gene data show CDR1 as MNHNS and CDR2 as SASEGT. V lost 5 bases and J 5 bases, leaving 15 bases between the germline ends. The CDR3 has 14 amino acids. Written as DNA, the CDR3 is TGTGCCAGCAGTCAAGATGGGGGGAGGACTGAAGCTTTCTTT. It codes for CASSQDGGRTEAFF.

This clone came up a few times. V gene TRBV5-1 combines with J gene TRBJ1-2; 7 bases are a match to TRBD1. With V trimmed by 4 bases and J by 6 bases, 3 bases remained unmatched. The CDR3 has 12 amino acids. CDR1 is SGHRS, CDR2 YFSETQ, per germline. The CDR3 here is CASSNTGDGYTF. DNA of the CDR3: TGCGCCAGCAGCAACACAGGGGATGGCTACACCTTC.

This clone has only one observation. The genes are TRBV19 and TRBJ2-1, with D perhaps matching TRBD1 (5 bases). The germline V and J ends were trimmed by 7 bases and 5 bases, with 12 bases remaining between them. Germline V lookup: CDR1 LNHDA, CDR2 SQIVND (reference sequence). This CDR3 comprises 13 residues. In DNA form, the CDR3 reads TGTGCCAGTATGCCAGGGATGGACAATGAGCAGTTCTTC. This codes for CASMPGMDNEQFF. Variable domain in full (rest from reference TRBV19 and TRBJ2-1): DGGITQSPKYLFRKEGQNVTLSCEQNLNHDAMYWYRQDPGQGLRLIYYSQIVNDFQKGDIAEGYSVSREKKESFPLTVTSAQKNPTAFYLCASMPGMDNEQFFGPGTRLTVL.

This clone was counted a few times. J is TRBJ2-7 and V is TRBV6-6, with 10 bases lining up with TRBD1. This CDR3 contains 15 residues. V trimming: 5 bases; J trimming: 4 bases; junction bases outside the gene matches: 8. Germline-derived CDR1 and CDR2 are MNHNY and SVGAGI (reference sequence). The CDR3 region has the DNA TGTGCCAGCAGTGCCGGGGACAGGGGACCGTACGAGCAGTACTTC. It encodes CASSAGDRGPYEQYF.

The chain recombines TRBV5-6 with TRBJ2-3; 10 bases agree with TRBD1. This CDR3 has 16 residues. CDR1 is SGHDT and CDR2 is YYEEEE in the germline V gene. The junction had 12 bases not matched to a gene; V was cut back by 7 bases and J by 4 bases. The CDR3 protein is CASAAPGTGVADTQYF. The CDR3 bases are TGTGCCAGCGCGGCCCCCGGGACAGGGGTCGCAGATACGCAGTATTTT.